The clone carrying this T cell receptor beta chain has only a few counts. The antigen remains undetermined. This sample was taken from a study of cytomegalovirus exposure and HLA in healthy donors. V lost 5 bases and J 3 bases, leaving 14 bases between the germline ends. The CDR3 runs to 15 residues. Looked up from germline, CDR1 is SGHRS and CDR2 is YFSETQ. The PCR contained 60 Vbeta and 13 Jbeta primers. Repertoires were generated with immunoSEQ multiplex PCR, while TCRdb's copy carries only in-frame clones and drops some. The data hold about 36,000 clones, with 60% to 75% observed a single time. Regarding the study as a whole: CMV serostatus was the only immune exposure information that was available.

V usage is TRBV5-1 and J usage is TRBJ1-4, with D possibly being TRBD1 (6 bases). This sequence was found in a man between 25 and 39 years old in good health and CMV-seronegative. Specimen: PBMCs. This chain's CDR3 is CASRSGEGANEKLFF. CDR3 bases: TGCGCCAGCAGATCAGGGGAGGGGGCTAATGAAAAACTGTTTTTT.